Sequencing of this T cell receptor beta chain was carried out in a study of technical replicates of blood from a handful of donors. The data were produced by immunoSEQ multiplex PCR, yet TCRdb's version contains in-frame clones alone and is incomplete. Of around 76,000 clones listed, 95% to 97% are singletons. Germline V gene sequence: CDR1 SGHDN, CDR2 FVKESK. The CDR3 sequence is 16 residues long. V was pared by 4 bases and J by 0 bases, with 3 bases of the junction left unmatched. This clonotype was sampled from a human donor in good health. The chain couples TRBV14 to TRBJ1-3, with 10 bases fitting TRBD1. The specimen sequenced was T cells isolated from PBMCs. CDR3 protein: CASSRQGAFSGNTIYF. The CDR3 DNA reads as TGTGCCAGCAGCCGACAGGGGGCCTTCTCTGGAAACACCATATATTTT.